The following is a TCR beta chain sequence with its context. This specimen comes from a study of blood T cell repertoires in COVID-19. About the research overall: The samples span acute and convalescent COVID-19 from the United States, Italy and Spain.

V shed 3 bases, J shed 5 bases, and the junction held 5 bases outside the gene matches. The CDR3 loop spans 14 amino acids. Germline V gene lookup returns CDR1 LNHNV and CDR2 YYDKDF (reference sequence). Under the authors' procedure: Amplification with reference gene primers provided the estimates of nucleated cell counts. TCRdb's table, derived via immunoSEQ multiplex PCR, lists solely in-frame clones and lacks some. V and J calls plus clone size are reproduced from that table; the DNA served to infer D and trimming. The sample lists about 290,000 clones, just under 85% occurring once. The receptor was isolated from a woman in her fifties or sixties with active or convalescent COVID-19. The genes are TRBV15 and TRBJ2-7; TRBD1 matches 9 bases. Sequencing was performed on peripheral blood. CDR3 nucleotide sequence: TGTGCCACCAGCAGGGACAGGGGAAGGCACGAGCAGTACTTC. This encodes CATSRDRGRHEQYF.